The 30 T cell receptor beta chains below come from one sample, sequenced in a study of cytomegalovirus exposure and HLA in healthy donors. TCRdb's table, derived via immunoSEQ multiplex PCR, lists solely in-frame clones and lacks some. Of 150,000 to 200,000 clones detected, 85% to 90% appear once; the ten largest clones hold 10% to 13%. Input material: PBMCs. The receptors here all came from a woman between 18 and 29 years old in good health and CMV-seropositive.

The chain joins TRBV5-6 to TRBJ1-1; TRBD1 matches 7 bases. Unmatched junction bases numbered 7, after V lost 1 base and J lost 7 bases. Germline V gives CDR1 SGHDT, CDR2 YYEEEE. The CDR3 spans 14 residues. The CDR3 sequence is CASSLYSGGSEAFF. The DNA of the CDR3 is TGTGCCAGCAGCTTGTATTCAGGGGGTAGTGAAGCTTTCTTT.

This chain joins TRBV5-6 and TRBJ2-7; 9 bases are shared with TRBD1. The CDR3 has 15 amino acids. The ends lost 4 bases at V and 8 bases at J; junction bases unmatched: 13. CDR1 and CDR2 (germline): SGHDT, YYEEEE. In DNA form, the CDR3 reads TGTGCCAGCAGCCTTACCGGGACAGGGATTGCGCAGCAGTACTTC. This gives the protein CASSLTGTGIAQQYF.

This clone was seen once. V and J are TRBV23-1 and TRBJ1-5; 8 positions agree with TRBD1. TRBV23-1 is noted as an ORF with a role that remains uncertain. After removal of 2 bases from V and 4 bases from J, the junction contained 7 bases not matched to a gene. CDR3 length equals 16 residues. The CDR3 DNA sequence: TGCGCCAGCAGTCAACAGGGGGCCAGACCAAATCAGCCCCAGCATTTT. Its translation is CASSQQGARPNQPQHF.

The chain combines TRBV11-2 with TRBJ1-3, with TRBD1 matching 8 bases. The trim removed 9 bases at V and 4 bases at J, leaving 5 bases unmatched. Germline values: CDR1 SGHAT, CDR2 FQNNGV. The CDR3 contains 13 residues. The CDR3 loop reads CASTQGGGNTIYF. CDR3 coding DNA: TGTGCCAGTACACAGGGGGGAGGAAACACCATATATTTT.

V is TRBV11-2 and J is TRBJ1-2, with 8 bases fitting TRBD1. The CDR3 consists of 12 residues. Looked up from germline, CDR1 is SGHAT and CDR2 is FQNNGV. After removal of 2 bases from V and 7 bases from J, the junction contained 0 bases not matched to a gene. The CDR3 DNA is TGTGCCAGCAGCTTAACAGGGGGTGGCTACACCTTC. Translated, it gives CASSLTGGGYTF.

This rearrangement joins TRBV11-3 to TRBJ2-5, with 11 bases fitting TRBD2. The V gene's germline CDR1 is SGHNT and CDR2 YENEEA. CDR3 length equals 17 residues. V was clipped by 5 bases and J by 5 bases; unmatched bases: 13. In DNA form, the CDR3 reads TGTGCCAGCAGCCCGTTAGCGGGAGGGCCCTCCTATGAGACCCAGTACTTC. It yields the protein CASSPLAGGPSYETQYF.

This clone was counted a few times. The same CDR3 is also encoded by other DNA sequences in this sample. The rearrangement links TRBV11-2 to TRBJ2-7, with D tentatively TRBD1 (6 bases). Germline V gene lookup returns CDR1 SGHAT and CDR2 FQNNGV. Between the trimmed V and J ends, which lost 1 base and 3 bases, there was a span of 10 bases. The CDR3 is 14 amino acids. The CDR3 DNA reads as TGTGCCAGCAGCTTAGGCACAGGGAACTACGAGCAGTACTTC. Translating gives CASSLGTGNYEQYF. Drawing the rest from reference TRBV11-2 and TRBJ2-7, the complete variable domain is EAGVAQSPRYKIIEKRQSVAFWCNPISGHATLYWYQQILGQGPKLLIQFQNNGVVDDSQLPKDRFSAERLKGVDSTLKIQPAKLEDSAVYLCASSLGTGNYEQYFGPGTRLTVT.

The chain combines TRBV29-1 with TRBJ2-1, with 9 bases fitting TRBD2. The CDR3 consists of 14 residues. Germline lookup yields CDR1 SQVTM and CDR2 ANQGSEA. The V gene end was trimmed by 8 bases and the J gene end by 4 bases; junction bases not matched to a gene: 9. The CDR3 loop reads CSLRLAGPYNEQFF. CDR3 coding DNA: TGCAGCTTGCGGCTAGCGGGGCCATACAATGAGCAGTTCTTC.

This chain uses TRBV10-3 with TRBJ2-7; 10 nucleotides line up with TRBD2. The germline V gene has CDR1 ENHRY and CDR2 SYGVKD. This CDR3 comprises 15 residues. V shed 7 bases, J shed 1 base, and the junction held 7 bases outside the gene matches. The CDR3 DNA reads TGTGCCATCACCTCAGGACTAGCGGATTCCTACGAGCAGTACTTC. Protein sequence: CAITSGLADSYEQYF.

This rearrangement joins TRBV7-3 to TRBJ2-1; 8 bases fit TRBD1. Germline V gene lookup returns CDR1 SGHTA and CDR2 FQGTGA. V was clipped by 4 bases and J by 9 bases; unmatched bases: 11. The CDR3 runs to 15 residues. CDR3 amino acids: CASSSPDRERGEQFF. The CDR3, as DNA: TGTGCCAGCAGCTCGCCGGACAGGGAGAGGGGTGAGCAGTTCTTC.

The CDR3 loop is CASSPPTGDGEKLFF. The CDR3, as DNA: TGTGCCAGCAGCCCCCCGACGGGGGATGGGGAAAAACTGTTTTTT. The chain has TRBV5-5 and TRBJ1-4; a possible D gene is TRBD1 (5 bases). The germline gives CDR1 SGHKS, CDR2 YYEKEE (reference sequence). V gave up 4 bases and J gave up 8 bases, with 18 bases separating them. This CDR3 spans 15 amino acids.

This sequence joins TRBV29-1 and TRBJ1-1; 10 bases are a match to TRBD1. The length of the CDR3 is 13 residues. The J segment lost 1 base and the V segment lost 5 bases, leaving 1 base of the junction unmatched. Germline CDR1 reads SQVTM; CDR2 reads ANQGSEA. The CDR3 coding sequence is TGCAGCGTTCGGACAGGGGGGAACACTGAAGCTTTCTTT. Encoded protein: CSVRTGGNTEAFF.

The chain joins TRBV4-1 to TRBJ2-4; 7 nucleotides agree with TRBD2. The CDR3 spans 17 residues. Germline V gene lookup returns CDR1 MGHRA and CDR2 YSYEKL. Trimming at V came to 0 bases and at J to 1 base, leaving 6 bases not matched to a gene. The CDR3: CASSQDWGGTAKNIQYF. The CDR3 DNA reads as TGCGCCAGCAGCCAAGATTGGGGGGGTACGGCCAAAAACATTCAGTACTTC.

The chain recombines TRBV9 with TRBJ1-1; possibly TRBD1 for D (6 bases). Looked up from germline, CDR1 is SGDLS and CDR2 is YYNGEE. There are 14 residues in the CDR3. The germline V and J ends were trimmed by 0 bases and 6 bases, with 12 bases remaining between them. CDR3 residues: CASSVAWRGPEAFF. The CDR3 DNA reads TGTGCCAGCAGCGTAGCTTGGCGGGGGCCTGAAGCTTTCTTT.

The V call is TRBV7-2, the J call TRBJ2-3; TRBD1 agrees at 7 bases. CDR3 length: 16 amino acids. CDR1 and CDR2 (germline): SGHTA, FQGNSA. The J segment lost 0 bases and the V segment lost 5 bases, leaving 8 bases of the junction unmatched. The CDR3, as DNA: TGTGCCAGCAGCCGCAGGGGGAGCTCTAGCACAGATACGCAGTATTTT. Its protein is CASSRRGSSSTDTQYF.

The chain joins TRBV9 to TRBJ2-3; 12 bases align to TRBD2. V lost 4 bases to trimming and J lost 1 base; unmatched junction nucleotides: 7. The CDR3 is made up of 17 amino acids. The germline CDR1 and CDR2 sequences are SGDLS and YYNGEE. The CDR3 DNA follows: TGTGCCAGCAGCCTTCAAGGGACTAGCGGGCGCACAGATACGCAGTATTTT. Its protein is CASSLQGTSGRTDTQYF.

The chain is built from TRBV7-2 and TRBJ2-7; 7 bases are a match to TRBD1. This CDR3 is 13 amino acids long. Germline CDR1 and CDR2: SGHTA and FQGNSA. Trimming at V came to 5 bases and at J to 5 bases, leaving 6 bases not matched to a gene. CDR3 nucleotides: TGTGCCAGCAGCCCGGGACAGTTCGACGAGCAGTACTTC. Its translation: CASSPGQFDEQYF.

This chain links TRBV19 with TRBJ2-1; D might be TRBD2 (6 bases). In germline, CDR1 is LNHDA, CDR2 SQIVND (reference sequence). The V gene lost 4 bases and the J gene lost 0 bases, with 10 bases spanning the gap. The CDR3 loop spans 15 amino acids. The CDR3 loop reads CASSTSVSSYNEQFF. As DNA, the CDR3 is TGTGCCAGTAGTACTAGCGTCAGCTCCTACAATGAGCAGTTCTTC. The entire variable domain, with the rest obtained from reference TRBV19 and TRBJ2-1, is as follows: DGGITQSPKYLFRKEGQNVTLSCEQNLNHDAMYWYRQDPGQGLRLIYYSQIVNDFQKGDIAEGYSVSREKKESFPLTVTSAQKNPTAFYLCASSTSVSSYNEQFFGPGTRLTVL.

This clone was detected only once. V gene TRBV6-5 combines with J gene TRBJ1-5; unclear D gene. Trimming took off 0 bases at V and 7 bases at J, with 13 bases between the two ends. This CDR3 has 15 residues. Germline lookup yields CDR1 MNHEY and CDR2 SVGAGI. Here the CDR3 reads CASSYSSSLTQPQHF. CDR3 bases: TGTGCCAGCAGTTACTCGAGTAGCCTCACACAGCCCCAGCATTTT.

The V gene is TRBV7-9, the J gene TRBJ2-1, with 13 bases aligning to TRBD2. Germline trimming cut 4 bases from V and 9 bases from J; bases unmatched to any gene: 3. Germline V lookup: CDR1 SEHNR, CDR2 FQNEAQ (reference sequence). The CDR3 length is 14 residues. The CDR3 region is CASSSWTSGSEQFF. The CDR3 nucleotides read TGTGCCAGCAGCTCCTGGACTAGCGGGAGTGAGCAGTTCTTC.

The chain recombines TRBV19 with TRBJ2-7; 9 positions agree with TRBD1. The V gene end was trimmed by 3 bases and the J gene end by 3 bases; junction bases not matched to a gene: 9. This CDR3 spans 16 amino acids. Germline loops: CDR1 LNHDA, CDR2 SQIVND (reference sequence). CDR3 DNA: TGTGCCAGTAGTATTGCCCCCGGGACAGGGTTCTACGAGCAGTACTTC. Amino acid sequence: CASSIAPGTGFYEQYF.

The gene calls are TRBV11-2 and TRBJ1-4; 8 bases are shared with TRBD1. With 8 bases clipped from V and 8 bases from J, the junction kept 10 bases outside the gene matches. Germline CDR1 reads SGHAT; CDR2 reads FQNNGV. CDR3 size: 14 residues. Written as DNA, the CDR3 is TGTGCCAGCTCCAAACGACAGGGGCGGGAAAAACTGTTTTTT. Translated: CASSKRQGREKLFF.

The genes are TRBV7-2 and TRBJ2-2; 8 nucleotides line up with TRBD2. V shed 8 bases and J 5 bases; nucleotides not matched to a gene: 16. Germline CDR1 is SGHTA and CDR2 is FQGNSA. This CDR3 contains 17 residues. The CDR3 nucleotides read TGTGCCAGCCGACGCGGGACTAGGGGCCGGGGAACCGGGGAGCTGTTTTTT. It encodes CASRRGTRGRGTGELFF.

V gene TRBV30 combines with J gene TRBJ1-2; D remains unclear. Trimming pared 4 bases from V and 4 bases from J, leaving 10 bases between. The CDR3 loop spans 12 amino acids. CDR1 is GTSNPN and CDR2 is SVGIG in the germline V gene (reference sequence). CDR3 residues: CAWISGGYGYTF. As DNA, the CDR3 is TGTGCCTGGATCTCGGGAGGCTATGGCTACACCTTC.

This rearrangement joins TRBV5-1 to TRBJ2-5; 9 nucleotides match TRBD1. Germline V gene lookup returns CDR1 SGHRS and CDR2 YFSETQ. The J segment lost 5 bases and the V segment lost 7 bases, leaving 0 bases of the junction unmatched. This CDR3 contains 11 residues. Here the CDR3 DNA reads TGCGCCAGCGGACAGGGGGAGACCCAGTACTTC. Translated: CASGQGETQYF.

This rearrangement joins TRBV5-1 to TRBJ2-7; 9 bases are a match to TRBD1. The CDR3 spans 14 residues. V dropped 0 bases and J dropped 5; count of bases not matched to a gene: 3. Looked up from germline, CDR1 is SGHRS and CDR2 is YFSETQ. The CDR3 DNA is TGCGCCAGCAGCTTGGGACAGGGGGGCCACGAGCAGTACTTC. It is translated as CASSLGQGGHEQYF.

The chain employs TRBV5-1 and TRBJ2-5; possible D gene TRBD2, 6 bases. The CDR3 spans 16 residues. V was pared by 0 bases and J by 4 bases, with 16 bases between. CDR1 and CDR2 (germline): SGHRS, YFSETQ. The CDR3 region is CASSLEREPLIETQYF. In nucleotides, the CDR3 is TGCGCCAGCAGCTTGGAACGGGAGCCTTTGATAGAGACCCAGTACTTC.

The chain employs TRBV4-3 and TRBJ1-4; 7 bases are a match to TRBD1. V was clipped by 4 bases and J by 8 bases; unmatched bases: 7. CDR1 LGHNA and CDR2 YSLEER come from the germline V gene. This CDR3 has 14 residues. CDR3: CASSPGAGGEKLFF. The DNA for the CDR3 is TGCGCCAGCAGCCCGGGCGCAGGGGGAGAAAAACTGTTTTTT.

This chain links TRBV6-5 with TRBJ1-2; a weak D match, TRBD1 (5 bases). V was cut by 5 bases and J by 0 bases, with 7 bases left in between. Germline V gene lookup returns CDR1 MNHEY and CDR2 SVGAGI. The CDR3 has 13 amino acids. The CDR3, as DNA: TGTGCCAGCAGTCTGACAGCTAACTATGGCTACACCTTC. The encoded protein is CASSLTANYGYTF.

This sequence joins TRBV21-1 and TRBJ2-4; the DNA was not compared with TRBD2, the D call given in the table. TRBV21-1 is described as a pseudogene. The CDR3 is made up of 19 amino acids. The CDR3 loop reads CASSKEGTSGREAKNIQYF. The CDR3 region has the DNA TGTGCCAGCAGCAAAGAGGGGACTAGCGGGAGAGAAGCCAAAAACATTCAGTACTTC.